Presented here are 27 T cell receptor beta chains from one specimen sequenced in a study of Ad26.COV2.S vaccination and SARS-CoV-2 variants. The data were produced by immunoSEQ multiplex PCR, yet TCRdb's version contains in-frame clones alone and is incomplete. The sample records fewer than 500,000 clones, approximately 89% being singletons. The treatment is: roughly 18 received Ad26.COV2.S at low or high dose, single or two shots; a few received placebo; per-sample allocation not given. After the first vaccine or placebo injection, samples were drawn on day 63. Material: peripheral blood, obtained in a trial of Ad26.COV2.S vaccine versus placebo. The receptor source for this set is a person between 18 and 65 years old who received the Ad26.COV2.S COVID-19 vaccine or a placebo.

The V gene is TRBV4-2, the J gene TRBJ1-1, with D possibly matching TRBD1 (6 bases). Looked up from germline, CDR1 is LGHNA and CDR2 is YNFKEQ. The CDR3 is made up of 15 amino acids. The V end lost 7 bases, the J end lost 0 bases, and 15 bases lay between the germline ends. CDR3 region: CASTGQRDMNTEAFF. CDR3 coding DNA: TGTGCCAGCACCGGACAGAGGGACATGAACACTGAAGCTTTCTTT.

This chain connects TRBV18 to TRBJ1-1; TRBD1 is a possible D gene (5 bases). Germline V CDR1 and CDR2: KGHSH, LQKENI. Trimming stripped 1 base from V and 1 base from J, with 10 bases between. The CDR3 is 15 amino acids. CDR3 bases: TGTGCCAGCTCACCACATGTTGGGGGGAACACTGAAGCTTTCTTT. This translates into CASSPHVGGNTEAFF.

This clone was detected a few times. The chain is built from TRBV20-1 and TRBJ1-5; TRBD1 might be the D (5 bases). Trimming pared 3 bases from V and 9 bases from J, leaving 15 bases between. The CDR3 runs 13 residues. Germline values: CDR1 DFQATT, CDR2 SNEGSKA (reference sequence). CDR3 region: CSASPGRRRPQHF. In nucleotides, the CDR3 is TGCAGTGCTAGTCCGGGACGGCGACGGCCCCAGCATTTT.

This chain uses TRBV24-1 with TRBJ2-3, with 7 positions matching TRBD1. V was clipped by 2 bases and J by 5 bases; unmatched bases: 6. This CDR3 spans 15 amino acids. From germline, CDR1 is KGHDR and CDR2 SFDVKD. CDR3 sequence reads: CATSDSGRGIDTQYF. Written as DNA, the CDR3 is TGTGCCACCAGTGATTCGGGCAGGGGGATAGATACGCAGTATTTT.

The chain joins TRBV7-2 to TRBJ2-3; no reliable D call. This CDR3 is 13 amino acids long. V lost 4 bases and J lost 6, with 11 bases in between. Germline V gene data show CDR1 as SGHTA and CDR2 as FQGNSA. The CDR3 region is CASSSQTPDTQYF. The DNA for the CDR3 is TGTGCCAGCAGCTCTCAGACGCCGGATACGCAGTATTTT.

The chain couples TRBV7-9 to TRBJ2-7; D is uncertain. Germline CDR1 SEHNR, CDR2 FQNEAQ (reference sequence). The CDR3 is 15 residues long. V lost 5 bases and J lost 0, with 14 bases in between. Written as DNA, the CDR3 is TGTGCCAGCAGCCTCCCCGTGGGGTTCTCCTACGAGCAGTACTTC. Its translation: CASSLPVGFSYEQYF.

This sequence joins TRBV7-9 and TRBJ2-4; no definite D call. CDR1 and CDR2 from the germline V gene are SEHNR and FQNEAQ (reference sequence). CDR3 size: 14 residues. Trimming left V 0 bases short and J 7 bases short, with 10 bases between. The CDR3 sequence is CASSLAGSPNIQYF. The DNA for the CDR3 is TGTGCCAGCAGCTTAGCAGGGTCCCCCAACATTCAGTACTTC.

V gene TRBV10-3 combines with J gene TRBJ2-7, with D perhaps matching TRBD2 (6 bases). This CDR3 region has 13 residues. The germline CDR1 and CDR2 sequences are ENHRY and SYGVKD. The V end was cut by 7 bases, the J end by 7 bases, with 17 bases between. The CDR3 reads CAIMGVPGGEQYF. CDR3 DNA: TGTGCCATCATGGGGGTCCCCGGGGGAGAGCAGTACTTC.

The rearrangement links TRBV4-3 to TRBJ1-4; D gene uncertain. Germline V lookup: CDR1 LGHNA, CDR2 YSLEER. This CDR3 contains 15 residues. Trimming left V 1 base short and J 3 bases short, with 9 bases between. This CDR3 is CASSQVEWANEKLFF. The CDR3 nucleotides read TGCGCCAGCAGCCAAGTCGAATGGGCTAATGAAAAACTGTTTTTT.

V and J are TRBV11-3 and TRBJ1-6; tentatively, D is TRBD1 (6 bases). The CDR3 length is 14 residues. Germline CDR1 is SGHNT and CDR2 is YENEEA. Trimming removed 3 bases at V and 7 bases at J, with 10 bases between. The CDR3 protein is CASSLGGPNSPLHF. As DNA, the CDR3 is TGTGCCAGCAGCTTGGGGGGGCCGAATTCACCCCTCCACTTT.

This clone was observed a handful of times. The chain combines TRBV6-2 or TRBV6-3 with TRBJ2-2; no clear D. The CDR3 loop spans 15 amino acids. Trimming removed 5 bases at V and 2 bases at J, with 12 bases between. CDR1 MNHEY and CDR2 SVGEGT come from the germline V gene. CDR3 DNA sequence: TGTGCCAGCAGTGGACCGACGATTAACACCGGGGAGCTGTTTTTT. Translated: CASSGPTINTGELFF.

In this sample, this clone turned up once. This chain uses TRBV2 with TRBJ2-7; a weak D match, TRBD2 (6 bases). The germline V and J ends were trimmed by 8 bases and 2 bases, with 7 bases remaining between them. The CDR3 has 11 amino acids. Looked up from germline, CDR1 is SNHLY and CDR2 is FYNNEI. The CDR3 DNA sequence: TGTGCCAGCTCTAGCGCCTACGAGCAGTACTTC. Protein product: CASSSAYEQYF.

This chain joins TRBV5-1 and TRBJ1-1; 7 positions agree with TRBD1. The germline V gene encodes CDR1 SGHRS and CDR2 YFSETQ. CDR3 length: 14 residues. The V gene end was trimmed by 0 bases and the J gene end by 7 bases; junction bases not matched to a gene: 6. The chain's CDR3 is CASSLEIQGGEAFF. CDR3 bases: TGCGCCAGCAGCTTGGAAATCCAGGGGGGTGAAGCTTTCTTT.

This rearrangement joins TRBV28 to TRBJ2-2; tentatively, D is TRBD1 (6 bases). CDR1 MDHEN and CDR2 SYDVKM come from the germline V gene. Between the trimmed V and J ends, which lost 1 base and 4 bases, there was a span of 13 bases. The length of the CDR3 is 16 residues. The CDR3 spells CASSLLPGQVTGELFF. The CDR3 coding sequence is TGTGCCAGCAGTTTATTGCCGGGACAAGTCACCGGGGAGCTGTTTTTT. Variable domain in full (rest from reference TRBV28 and TRBJ2-2): DVKVTQSSRYLVKRTGEKVFLECVQDMDHENMFWYRQDPGLGLRLIYFSYDVKMKEKGDIPEGYSVSREKKERFSLILESASTNQTSMYLCASSLLPGQVTGELFFGEGSRLTVL.

The chain couples TRBV4-2 to TRBJ2-1, with D tentatively TRBD1 or TRBD2 (5 bases each). This CDR3 is built from 14 residues. Germline V lookup: CDR1 LGHNA, CDR2 YNFKEQ. The V end lost 1 base, the J end lost 7 bases, and 11 bases lay between the germline ends. CDR3: CASSQAGAQNEQFF. DNA of the CDR3: TGTGCCAGCAGCCAAGCCGGGGCCCAAAATGAGCAGTTCTTC.

The rearrangement uses TRBV9 and TRBJ1-2; D call uncertain. Trimming removed 2 bases from V and 4 bases from J, with 9 bases in between. CDR3 length: 13 residues. Germline assignment: CDR1 SGDLS and CDR2 YYNGEE. The DNA of the CDR3 is TGTGCCAGCAGCGTCACTGCGGTCTATGGCTACACCTTC. This codes for CASSVTAVYGYTF.

V is TRBV28 and J is TRBJ1-2; TRBD1 matches 8 bases. The V gene end was trimmed by 3 bases and the J gene end by 4 bases; junction bases not matched to a gene: 7. This CDR3 has 15 residues. Germline V gene sequence: CDR1 MDHEN, CDR2 SYDVKM. The CDR3 bases are TGTGCCAGCAGTTTTGGGGACAGGATCTTCTATGGCTACACCTTC. Translation gives CASSFGDRIFYGYTF.

The chain carries TRBV15 and TRBJ1-1, with no clear D. Deletions cut 5 bases from V and 0 bases from J, with 10 bases between. Germline-derived CDR1 and CDR2 are LNHNV and YYDKDF (reference sequence). The CDR3 loop spans 14 amino acids. The CDR3 bases are TGTGCCACCAGCCGCACGACCCTGAACACTGAAGCTTTCTTT. Translating it yields CATSRTTLNTEAFF.

This chain connects TRBV6-1 to TRBJ1-3; no reliable D call. This CDR3 region has 18 residues. Germline V gene lookup returns CDR1 MNHNS and CDR2 SASEGT. Trimming removed 1 base from V and 2 bases from J, with 18 bases in between. CDR3 bases: TGTGCCAGCAGTGAAGGATGGTGGGTGCGGCAGACTGGAAACACCATATATTTT. Amino acids: CASSEGWWVRQTGNTIYF.

CDR3 sequence reads: CASSFPGANVLTF. CDR3 DNA sequence: TGTGCCAGCAGTTTCCCTGGGGCCAACGTCCTGACTTTC. This chain uses TRBV27 with TRBJ2-6; D remains unclear. The CDR3 extends over 13 amino acids. Per the germline V gene, CDR1 is MNHEY and CDR2 is SMNVEV (reference sequence). Trimming cost V 3 bases and J 2 bases, with 2 bases left between them.

The table lists this clone with a few counts. V usage is TRBV7-9 and J usage is TRBJ2-1, with unresolved D. V dropped 3 bases and J dropped 5 bases, with 8 bases sitting between them. CDR1 SEHNR and CDR2 FQNEAQ come from the germline V gene (reference sequence). This CDR3 is built from 13 residues. CDR3 in DNA: TGTGCCAGCAGCTTGTCCAAGAACAATGAGCAGTTCTTC. It is translated as CASSLSKNNEQFF.

The V call is TRBV28, the J call TRBJ1-2; possibly TRBD1 for D (5 bases). Deletions cut 1 base from V and 4 bases from J, with 7 bases between. From germline, CDR1 is MDHEN and CDR2 SYDVKM. The CDR3 has 13 residues. The DNA of the CDR3 is TGTGCCAGCAGTTTATCAGGGTTCTATGGCTACACCTTC. Its translation is CASSLSGFYGYTF.

The CDR3 DNA reads TGTGCCAGTAGCACCTTCGGGGGACAGGTGGACTATGGCTACACCTTC. It translates to CASSTFGGQVDYGYTF. The J gene is TRBJ1-2, the V gene TRBV19, with 8 nucleotides matching TRBD1. CDR3 length equals 16 residues. Germline assignment: CDR1 LNHDA and CDR2 SQIVND (reference sequence). V lost 6 bases, J lost 3 bases, and 12 bases stayed unmatched.

The chain recombines TRBV4-2 with TRBJ1-3; a possible D gene is TRBD1 (5 bases). Trimming took 5 bases from V and 0 from J, leaving 14 bases between them. The germline CDR1 and CDR2 sequences are LGHNA and YNFKEQ. The CDR3 runs to 16 residues. The CDR3 nucleotides read TGTGCCAGCAGCACTGCAGGGATTCTCTCTGGAAACACCATATATTTT. Translating gives CASSTAGILSGNTIYF.

This clone was seen a single time. J is TRBJ2-1 and V is TRBV4-1; no clear D gene. Trimming removed 3 bases from V and 4 bases from J, with 16 bases in between. The CDR3 is made up of 16 amino acids. Germline V gene sequence: CDR1 MGHRA, CDR2 YSYEKL. CDR3 nucleotide sequence: TGCGCCAGCAGCCAGGTCGCCTCGCGTCGTTACAATGAGCAGTTCTTC. Translation: CASSQVASRRYNEQFF.

The gene calls are TRBV18 and TRBJ1-6; D is perhaps TRBD1 (5 bases). Trimming stripped 2 bases from V and 9 bases from J, with 14 bases between. This CDR3 comprises 15 residues. CDR1 is KGHSH, CDR2 LQKENI, per germline. The DNA for the CDR3 is TGTGCCAGCTCACCAGGCGTGCAGGGTTCTTCACCCCTCCACTTT. Protein: CASSPGVQGSSPLHF.

The chain is built from TRBV7-2 and TRBJ2-1; 10 bases are a match to TRBD2. The CDR3 runs to 15 residues. Germline CDR1 SGHTA, CDR2 FQGNSA. V trimming: 6 bases; J trimming: 4 bases; junction bases outside the gene matches: 6. The CDR3: CASSQAGGPYNEQFF. CDR3 nucleotide sequence: TGTGCCAGCAGTCAAGCGGGAGGGCCGTACAATGAGCAGTTCTTC.